This is a list of T cell receptor beta chains from one sample in a study of regulatory T cells in long-lasting Graves disease. MiXCR was run by TCRdb on the multiplex PCR reads, yielding one entry per CDR3 protein. Here the sample spans 350,000 to 500,000 distinct CDR3 sequences, less than 15% being singletons. These data were also reused for a study on T cells in Graves' hyperthyroidism and ophthalmopathy.

The sample here was peripheral blood mononuclear cells (PBMCs), taken at new diagnosis, from a patient treated with antithyroid drugs. Source of these receptors: a woman in her 50s with Graves disease. Each CDR3 is given with its conserved first and last residue. The D gene is left open where the match is weak. Rows may omit the clone size; those that give it use once, few, many or a size class.

abundance,v_gene,j_gene,d_gene,CDR3nt,CDR3aa
many,TRBV30,TRBJ2-7,.,TGTGCCTGGACAGGCTTCAACGAGCAGTACTTC,CAWTGFNEQYF
many,TRBV2,TRBJ1-6,TRBD1,TGTGCCAGCACCGTACAGGGGGGTCGGAATTCACCCCTCCACTTT,CASTVQGGRNSPLHF
.,TRBV7-3,TRBJ2-1,.,TGTGCCAGCAGCCCAAGCTCTCCGGGGTGGAATGAGCAGTTCTTC,CASSPSSPGWNEQFF
few,TRBV7-9,TRBJ1-1,TRBD1,TGTGCCAGCAGCCCGGGACAGGGGGGGTTTCTGACTGAAGCTTTCTTT,CASSPGQGGFLTEAFF
.,TRBV7-2,TRBJ2-2,TRBD2,TGTGCCAGCAGCTTAAGAGCGGGAGGGACTGGCGGGGAGCTGTTTTTT,CASSLRAGGTGGELFF
.,TRBV19,TRBJ2-7,TRBD1,TGTGCCAGTAGTATAGAGACAGGGATCAGCTACGAGCAGTACTTC,CASSIETGISYEQYF
many,TRBV5-5,TRBJ1-6,.,TGTGCCAGCAGCTTGGTTGTGCCCGGGTCTAATTCACCCCTCCACTTT,CASSLVVPGSNSPLHF
many,TRBV7-8,TRBJ2-3,TRBD2,TGTGCCAGCAGGCTAGCGGGAGTCCCAGATACGCAGTATTTT,CASRLAGVPDTQYF
.,TRBV18,TRBJ2-3,.,TGTGCCAGCTCACCGACTGCAGACTCAACAGATACGCAGTATTTT,CASSPTADSTDTQYF
.,TRBV19,TRBJ2-2,.,TGTGCCAGTAGGGATCCGTGGGGGAGGTTGACCGGGGAGCTGTTTTTT,CASRDPWGRLTGELFF
few,TRBV5-1,TRBJ2-5,TRBD2,TGCGCCAGCAGCTTGGGACTAGCGCAAGAGACCCAGTACTTC,CASSLGLAQETQYF
few,TRBV4-1,TRBJ1-1,.,TGCGCCAGCAGCCAACCTCAGGGCAGGAACACTGAAGCTTTCTTT,CASSQPQGRNTEAFF
few,TRBV6-1,TRBJ2-5,.,TGTGCCAGCAGTGAAAACCAAGAGACCCAGTACTTC,CASSENQETQYF
.,TRBV6-2/TRBV6-3,TRBJ2-1,.,TGTGCCAGCAAAAAGGACTACTACAATGAGCAGTTCTTC,CASKKDYYNEQFF
many,TRBV2,TRBJ2-3,TRBD2,TGTGCCAGCAGTGGGTCCAAAGCGGGAGGGCGGGATACGCAGTATTTT,CASSGSKAGGRDTQYF
.,TRBV4-1,TRBJ2-1,.,TGCGCCAGCAGTCCAGGACCTTTCTCCTACAATGAGCAGTTCTTC,CASSPGPFSYNEQFF
.,TRBV20-1,TRBJ2-1,.,TGCAGTGCTAGATACGGGAGCTCCTACAATGAGCAGTTCTTC,CSARYGSSYNEQFF
many,TRBV20-1,TRBJ2-7,TRBD2,TGCAGTGCTAGGAGCGGGAGGATTGACGAGCAGTACTTC,CSARSGRIDEQYF
many,TRBV27,TRBJ1-1,TRBD1,TGTGCCAGCACCCTACAGGGGGCGAACACTGAAGCTTTCTTT,CASTLQGANTEAFF
few,TRBV7-9,TRBJ2-5,.,TGTGCCAGCAGCTTAGCGGGGACACCTCAAGAGACCCAGTACTTC,CASSLAGTPQETQYF
few,TRBV18,TRBJ2-5,TRBD1,TGTGCCAGCTCACCACCGCGGCAGGGGGCAAGGATTCAAGAGACCCAGTACTTC,CASSPPRQGARIQETQYF
few,TRBV24-1,TRBJ2-2,TRBD1,TGTGCCACCAGTGACTCCGACAGGGGGCCGGTCGGGGAGCTGTTTTTT,CATSDSDRGPVGELFF
few,TRBV6-2/TRBV6-3,TRBJ2-2,TRBD2,TGTGCCAGCAAGGAACTAGCGGGATCGAACACCGGGGAGCTGTTTTTT,CASKELAGSNTGELFF
.,TRBV7-9,TRBJ2-7,TRBD1,TGTGCCAGCTACGGAACAGGGGGCTACGAGCAGTACTTC,CASYGTGGYEQYF
.,TRBV29-1,TRBJ2-1,TRBD2,TGCAGCGTTCCGAGCGGGAGCTCCTACAATGAGCAGTTCTTC,CSVPSGSSYNEQFF
many,TRBV7-2,TRBJ2-7,.,TGTGCCAGCAGCTCTGACATGGGTTTAGGCTACGAGCAGTACTTC,CASSSDMGLGYEQYF
few,TRBV20-1,TRBJ1-5,TRBD1,TGCAGTGCTAGAGATCCGAGACAGGGGGGATATAGCAATCAGCCCCAGCATTTT,CSARDPRQGGYSNQPQHF
.,TRBV5-8,TRBJ1-4,.,TGTGCCAGCAGCATGGGACAACAAGAAAAACTGTTTTTT,CASSMGQQEKLFF
.,TRBV3-1,TRBJ2-3,.,TGTGCCAGCGATAAAACAGGGACGGGAGATACGCAGTATTTT,CASDKTGTGDTQYF
.,TRBV19,TRBJ2-2,.,TGTGCCAGTAGTATAGTTCAGGGAGCGGGGGAGCTGTTTTTT,CASSIVQGAGELFF
.,TRBV2,TRBJ2-7,TRBD2,TGTGCCAGCAAGGAGCTAGCGGGAGTCCACGAGCAGTACTTC,CASKELAGVHEQYF
many,TRBV28,TRBJ2-1,.,TGTGCCAGCAGAGCAAATGAGCAGTTCTTC,CASRANEQFF
few,TRBV7-2,TRBJ1-4,.,TGTGCCAGCAGCCTCGCGGGACGCAATAATGAAAAACTGTTTTTT,CASSLAGRNNEKLFF
many,TRBV29-1,TRBJ2-2,.,TGCAGCGTTGTAGACACCACCGGGGAGCTGTTTTTT,CSVVDTTGELFF
many,TRBV7-6,TRBJ2-3,.,TGTGCCAGCAGCCGCTTGGCTGTTGGGAGTGGGGCAGATACGCAGTATTTT,CASSRLAVGSGADTQYF
many,TRBV27,TRBJ2-5,.,TGTGCCAGCAGTTACGCAGGCAACCAAGAGACCCAGTACTTC,CASSYAGNQETQYF
few,TRBV3-1,TRBJ2-7,.,TGTGCCAGCAGCCAAGACTACCCCTACGAGCAGTACTTC,CASSQDYPYEQYF
few,TRBV29-1,TRBJ1-5,.,TGCAGCGTTGAAACTCCAGGTGACCGTAGAGTGGGCAATCAGCCCCAGCATTTT,CSVETPGDRRVGNQPQHF
once,TRBV5-6,TRBJ2-7,.,TGTGCCAGCAGCTTGCGGGACGGCTCCTACGAGCAGTACTTC,CASSLRDGSYEQYF
.,TRBV19,TRBJ1-4,.,TGTGCCAGTAGTTATCCTAATGAAAAACTGTTTTTT,CASSYPNEKLFF
many,TRBV28,TRBJ2-3,.,TGTGCCAGCACCGCCACAGATACGCAGTATTTT,CASTATDTQYF
many,TRBV30,TRBJ2-1,.,TGTGCCTGGAGCCGGAGCTCCTACAATGAGCAGTTCTTC,CAWSRSSYNEQFF